Listed below are T cell receptor beta chains from one sample, sequenced in a study of response to subunit inactivated influenza vaccine. In TCRdb, the RT-PCR reads were re-called with MiXCR into one record per CDR3 protein. The sample consists of roughly 460,000 distinct CDR3 sequences, roughly 11% of them appearing once. This specimen consisted of PBMCs from blood, obtained roughly 46 days after vaccination. These receptor sequences come from a man aged 50 to 60 who received an inactivated influenza vaccine. CDR3s leave out the opening cysteine and the closing phenylalanine or tryptophan.

v_gene	j_gene	CDR3aa
TRBV29-1	TRBJ2-7	SVGAGGVEQY
TRBV12-3/TRBV12-4	TRBJ1-1	ASSLSWTVTNTEAF
TRBV20-1	TRBJ1-5	SAGLSNQPQH
TRBV2	TRBJ2-1	ASSVVAGAYNEQF
TRBV6-2/TRBV6-3	TRBJ2-3	ASTPWTRDSTDTQY
TRBV6-1	TRBJ2-1	ASRTGTGGHEQF
TRBV2	TRBJ2-7	ASRRQGVDEQY
TRBV15	TRBJ1-1	ATSYRTGGLNTEAF
TRBV7-2	TRBJ1-1	ASSLNRVGSTEAF
TRBV20-1	TRBJ1-1	SASHTLAQPAAF
TRBV9	TRBJ2-1	ASSGGLAGGPRSYNEQF
TRBV29-1	TRBJ2-1	SHGGVRNEQF
TRBV3-1	TRBJ2-7	ASSQRGQSNEQY
TRBV6-2/TRBV6-3	TRBJ2-5	ASIAAESIQETQY
TRBV7-2	TRBJ2-1	ASSLEHSRYNEQF
TRBV6-2/TRBV6-3	TRBJ2-2	ASRFRTNTGELF
TRBV2	TRBJ1-5	ASWMEYGQPQH
TRBV7-2	TRBJ1-5	ASSLGQVSNQPQH
TRBV4-3	TRBJ2-7	ASSQDLGTGNEQY
TRBV5-1	TRBJ2-7	ASSRGGAYEQY
TRBV6-5	TRBJ1-3	ASSSPTGRESGNTIY
TRBV12-3/TRBV12-4	TRBJ1-2	ASSRDSYGYT
TRBV7-2	TRBJ2-2	ASRDVNTGELF
TRBV9	TRBJ2-1	ASSVTPRDNAQF
TRBV12-3/TRBV12-4	TRBJ1-5	ASSFLPGLNQPQH
TRBV5-1	TRBJ2-7	ASSLERNSYEQY
TRBV4-3	TRBJ2-2	ASSQTPPSGTYTGELF
TRBV10-2	TRBJ2-3	ASSESGSAGGPKGTDTQY
TRBV15	TRBJ2-7	ATSRVGASGGTYEQY
TRBV18	TRBJ2-2	ASSLHGQGALTGELF
TRBV12-3/TRBV12-4	TRBJ1-3	ASSATPTIY
TRBV20-1	TRBJ2-7	SATDRGYAYEQY
TRBV4-3	TRBJ2-1	ASSQDRAAHNEQF
TRBV12-3/TRBV12-4	TRBJ2-4	AIGGKNIQY
TRBV20-1	TRBJ2-3	SARPRSPTLTFSSTDTQY
TRBV7-9	TRBJ2-7	ASSLSQDHYEQY
TRBV20-1	TRBJ2-3	SARWATDTQY
TRBV9	TRBJ2-5	ASSVGGRRETQY
TRBV12-3/TRBV12-4	TRBJ2-7	ASTVSIGNEQY
TRBV7-3	TRBJ2-2	ASGTGPGELF
TRBV4-3	TRBJ2-5	ASSQGYGGQETQY
TRBV20-1	TRBJ1-6	SARDRGWGSSSPLH
TRBV11-2	TRBJ2-3	ASSLGTSGSLTSGTDTQY
TRBV6-2/TRBV6-3	TRBJ2-1	ASSYSKGVYEQF
TRBV6-2/TRBV6-3	TRBJ2-2	ASSPGFYTGELF
TRBV5-6	TRBJ2-1	ASSLFSGRVRF
TRBV12-3/TRBV12-4	TRBJ2-5	ASSARGRAEETQY